This TCR beta chain appears in the sequencing data of a study of T cells in localized non-small cell lung cancer. CDR3 length: 14 residues. The ends were cut back, 2 bases at V and 3 bases at J, with 10 bases in the middle. In germline, CDR1 is SGHRS, CDR2 YFSETQ. Worth noting for this clone: Its antigen is unknown.

Study-wide findings and caveats: Heterogeneity stays possible, as sequencing covered only one tumor region.

The repertoire was sequenced with immunoSEQ multiplex PCR; TCRdb's copy has only in-frame clones and lacks some. Of tens of thousands of clones in the sample, over 80% were seen once. The sequenced sample was peripheral blood mononuclear cells, obtained before any cancer treatment. V and J are TRBV5-1 and TRBJ2-3; tentatively, D is TRBD2 (7 bases). The origin of this receptor is a man aged 40-75 years with stage III lung adenocarcinoma. The CDR3 region is CASSLQGGTDTQYF. CDR3 in DNA: TGCGCCAGCAGCTTACAGGGAGGGACAGATACGCAGTATTTT.